Below, 8 T cell receptor beta chains from the same sample are listed, as sequenced in a study of T cells after yellow fever vaccination. TCRdb independently ran MiXCR on the 5' RACE reads; one entry per CDR3 protein. Counted here are under 600,000 distinct CDR3 sequences, less than 25% occurring once; the ten biggest clones make up roughly a sixth. Material: PBMCs, obtained approximately 20 days after the first yellow fever vaccination. All receptors derive from a man between 18 and 29 years old who received the YFV17D yellow fever vaccine.

The chain combines TRBV1 with TRBJ2-7; TRBD2 was called by the table and not checked on the DNA. TRBV1 is deemed a pseudogene. The CDR3 covers 12 residues. CDR3 in DNA: TGCACCAGCAGCCAGGCCCCCTACGAGCAGTACGTC. Translating gives CTSSQAPYEQYV.

This clonotype appeared a few times. The J gene is TRBJ2-7, the V gene TRBV15; weak D call: TRBD2 (6 bases). The CDR3 length is 14 residues. V was shortened by 0 bases and J by 6 bases, with 12 bases between the two germline ends. The germline V gene encodes CDR1 LNHNV and CDR2 YYDKDF (reference sequence). The DNA for the CDR3 is TGTGCCACCAGCAGAGATAGAGAGGGAGGCGAGCAGTACGTC. Protein: CATSRDREGGEQYV.

The chain recombines TRBV2 with TRBJ1-3, with unresolved D. Germline V lookup: CDR1 SNHLY, CDR2 FYNNEI. This CDR3 comprises 12 residues. V dropped 6 bases and J dropped 4 bases, with 7 bases sitting between them. CDR3 protein: CASRPGGNTIYF. Here the CDR3 DNA reads TGTGCCAGCAGGCCTGGCGGAAACACCATATATTTT.

In its sample, this clonotype was seen a few times. The V call is TRBV18, the J call TRBJ2-7; no clear D. The V and J ends lost 0 bases and 3 bases respectively, with 3 bases between them. The CDR3 is 12 amino acids. Looked up from germline, CDR1 is KGHSH and CDR2 is LQKENI. The CDR3: CASSPPRYEQYV. The CDR3 DNA is TGTGCCAGCTCACCACCTCGCTACGAGCAGTACGTC.

The V call is TRBV27, the J call TRBJ2-7; 10 bases agree with TRBD2. Trimming removed 5 bases from V and 3 bases from J; junction bases left unmatched: 7. This CDR3 comprises 15 residues. CDR1 is MNHEY and CDR2 is SMNVEV in the germline V gene (reference sequence). The CDR3 DNA is TGTGCCAGCAGTCAAGGGACTAGCGCTTTCTACGAGCAGTACGTC. Translated, it gives CASSQGTSAFYEQYV.

The chain couples TRBV29-1 to TRBJ2-7; 7 bases map to TRBD1. Germline values: CDR1 SQVTM, CDR2 ANQGSEA. V was clipped by 4 bases and J by 0 bases; unmatched bases: 9. The CDR3 has 15 amino acids. The CDR3 here is CSVGNDRVSSYEQYF. CDR3 DNA: TGCAGCGTTGGAAACGACAGGGTGAGCTCCTACGAGCAGTACTTC.

V gene TRBV4-3 combines with J gene TRBJ2-7; weak D call: TRBD2 (6 bases). Trimming left V 0 bases short and J 3 bases short, with 6 bases between. The CDR3 loop spans 13 amino acids. Germline lookup yields CDR1 LGHNA and CDR2 YSLEER. The CDR3 is CASSQEEGYEQYF. DNA of the CDR3: TGCGCCAGCAGCCAAGAGGAGGGCTACGAGCAGTACTTC.

The gene calls are TRBV29-1 and TRBJ2-7, with TRBD1 identical over 7 bases. This CDR3 is built from 13 residues. Germline loops: CDR1 SQVTM, CDR2 ANQGSEA. V shed 1 base and J 4 bases; nucleotides not matched to a gene: 4. The CDR3 is CSVEVTGVYEQYF. Written as DNA, the CDR3 is TGCAGCGTTGAAGTCACAGGGGTGTACGAGCAGTACTTC.